This T cell receptor beta chain was profiled in a study of blood T cell repertoires in COVID-19. About the study: From T cells, B-cell-depleted T cells, or PBMCs came the material, which was cDNA or gDNA.

As handled by the study authors: Amplification with reference gene primers provided the estimates of nucleated cell counts. Measured with immunoSEQ multiplex PCR; TCRdb has only the in-frame clones, and not every one. D and trimming were read from the DNA, whereas the V and J calls and clone size are those reported in that table. This sample has tens of thousands of clones, with over 80% found just once. This TCR came from a man aged 55 to 70 with acute or convalescent COVID-19. The sequenced sample was peripheral blood.

As DNA, the CDR3 is TGTGCCAGCAGTTTGGAGCAGGGAAATGAAAAACTGTTTTTT. This encodes CASSLEQGNEKLFF. The V and J genes are TRBV28 and TRBJ1-4; the D gene is possibly TRBD1 (5 bases). Between the trimmed V and J ends, which lost 3 bases and 5 bases, there was a span of 10 bases. The CDR3 covers 14 residues. Germline values: CDR1 MDHEN, CDR2 SYDVKM.